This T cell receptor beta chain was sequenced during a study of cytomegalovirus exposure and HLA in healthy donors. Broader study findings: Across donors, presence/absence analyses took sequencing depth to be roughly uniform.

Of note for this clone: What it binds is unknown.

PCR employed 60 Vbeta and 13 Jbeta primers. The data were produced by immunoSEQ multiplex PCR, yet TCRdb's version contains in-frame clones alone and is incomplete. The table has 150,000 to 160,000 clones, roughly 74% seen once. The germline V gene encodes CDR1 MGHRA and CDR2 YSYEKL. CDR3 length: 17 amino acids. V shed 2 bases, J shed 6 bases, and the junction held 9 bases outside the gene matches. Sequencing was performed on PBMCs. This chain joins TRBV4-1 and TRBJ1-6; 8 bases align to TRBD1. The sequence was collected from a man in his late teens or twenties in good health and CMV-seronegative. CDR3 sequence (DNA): TGCGCCAGCAGCCAAAATACGGACAGGGTACTTAATTCACCCCTCCACTTT. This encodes CASSQNTDRVLNSPLHF.